This T cell receptor (beta chain) was documented in a study of T cell changes during pregnancy in multiple sclerosis (dated by TCRdb to between 2018 and 2021). Broadly, across the study: In women with multiple sclerosis, the researchers looked at how the T cell repertoire shifted as pregnancy progressed.

From the cysteine up to the phenylalanine, the CDR3 has a length of 15 residues. CDR3 DNA is the only sequence kept; it has 45 bases, read in frame from the first base. V is cut by 1 base and J by 0 bases, and the space between the germline ends is 7 bases. The germline V gene encodes CDR1 SGHNT and CDR2 YENEEA. A remark on this clone: Its antigen has not been determined. No base quality values were provided; no much bigger clone lies one nucleotide off.

The library was produced with the immunoSEQ multiplex PCR assay. TCRdb limited this immuneACCESS table to in-frame rearrangements with V and J called. A share of clones is missing; checked studies link under half to unresolved V genes, and the rest is unexplained. Counted in this sample were roughly 77,000 clones; 80% to 95% of them appeared once. Jointly, the top ten make up approximately 2% of the sample. Recombination connected TRBV11-3 to TRBJ2-4; a tentative D match to TRBD2 spans 6 bases. Sample: peripheral blood, taken in the second trimester of pregnancy. The receptor was isolated from a female donor with multiple sclerosis, enrolled in a pregnancy study. In nucleotide form, the sequence is TGTGCCAGCAGCTTAGGGGGGGTAGCCAAAAACATTCAGTACTTC. The translation is CASSLGGVAKNIQYF.